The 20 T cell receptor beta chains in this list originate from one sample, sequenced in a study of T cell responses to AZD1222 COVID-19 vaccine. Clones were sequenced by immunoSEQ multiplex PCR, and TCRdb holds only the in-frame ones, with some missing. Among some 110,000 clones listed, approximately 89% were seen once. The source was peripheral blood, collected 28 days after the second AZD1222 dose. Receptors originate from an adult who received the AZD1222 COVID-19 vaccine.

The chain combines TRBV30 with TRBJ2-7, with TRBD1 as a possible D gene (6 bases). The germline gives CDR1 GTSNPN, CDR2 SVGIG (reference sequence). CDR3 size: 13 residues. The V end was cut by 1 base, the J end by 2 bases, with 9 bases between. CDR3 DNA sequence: TGTGCCTGGAGTGGGGACAACACCTACGAGCAGTACTTC. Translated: CAWSGDNTYEQYF.

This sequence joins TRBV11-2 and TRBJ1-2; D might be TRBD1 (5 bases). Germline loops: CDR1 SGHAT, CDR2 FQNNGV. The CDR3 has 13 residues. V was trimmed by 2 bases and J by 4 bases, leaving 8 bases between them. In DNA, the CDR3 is TGTGCCAGCAGCTTATCCGGGGCCTATGGCTACACCTTC. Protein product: CASSLSGAYGYTF.

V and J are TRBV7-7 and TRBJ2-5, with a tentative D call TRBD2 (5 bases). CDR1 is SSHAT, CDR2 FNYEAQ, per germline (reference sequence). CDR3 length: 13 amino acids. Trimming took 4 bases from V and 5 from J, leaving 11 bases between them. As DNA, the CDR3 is TGTGCCAGCAGCTCTACAAGGGAGGAGACCCAGTACTTC. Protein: CASSSTREETQYF.

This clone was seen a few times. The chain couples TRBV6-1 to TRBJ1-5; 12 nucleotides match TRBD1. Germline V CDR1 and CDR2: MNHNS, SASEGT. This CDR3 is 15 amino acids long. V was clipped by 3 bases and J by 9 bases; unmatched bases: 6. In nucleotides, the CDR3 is TGTGCCAGCAGTGACCGGGACAGGGGGCGTGGGCCCCAGCATTTT. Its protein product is CASSDRDRGRGPQHF.

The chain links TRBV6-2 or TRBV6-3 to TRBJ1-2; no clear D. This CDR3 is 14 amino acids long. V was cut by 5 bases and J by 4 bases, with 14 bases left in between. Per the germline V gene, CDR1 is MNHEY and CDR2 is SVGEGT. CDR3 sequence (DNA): TGTGCCAGCAGTAGAGACTCGCCACTCTATGGCTACACCTTC. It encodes CASSRDSPLYGYTF.

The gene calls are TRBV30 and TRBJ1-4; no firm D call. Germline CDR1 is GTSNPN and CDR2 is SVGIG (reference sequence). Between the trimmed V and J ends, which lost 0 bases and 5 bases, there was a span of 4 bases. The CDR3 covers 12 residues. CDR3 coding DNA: TGTGCCTGGAGTGTCACAAATGAAAAACTGTTTTTT. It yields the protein CAWSVTNEKLFF.

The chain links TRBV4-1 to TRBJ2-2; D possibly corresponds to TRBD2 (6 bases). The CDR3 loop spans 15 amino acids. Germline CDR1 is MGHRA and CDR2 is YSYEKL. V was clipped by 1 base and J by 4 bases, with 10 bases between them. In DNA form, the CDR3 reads TGCGCCAGCAGCCAAGGTCTAGCGCGCACCGGGGAGCTGTTTTTT. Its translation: CASSQGLARTGELFF.

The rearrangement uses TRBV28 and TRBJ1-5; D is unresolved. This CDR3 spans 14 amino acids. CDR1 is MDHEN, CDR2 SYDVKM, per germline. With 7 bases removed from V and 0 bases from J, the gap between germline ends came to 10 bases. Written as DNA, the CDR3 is TGTGCCAGCAACCACCCCGATAGCAATCAGCCCCAGCATTTT. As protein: CASNHPDSNQPQHF.

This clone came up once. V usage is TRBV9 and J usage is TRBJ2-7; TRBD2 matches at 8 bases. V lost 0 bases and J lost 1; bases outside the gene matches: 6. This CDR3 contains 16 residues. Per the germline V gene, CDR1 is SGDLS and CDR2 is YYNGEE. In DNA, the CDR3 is TGTGCCAGCAGCGTAGCCTCGGGACTAGGGTCCTACGAGCAGTACTTC. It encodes CASSVASGLGSYEQYF.

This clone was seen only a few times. CDR3 DNA sequence: TGTGCCAGCCACCTGGACAGGGTCCTCGTTGTTGATTCACCCCTCCACTTT. Translation gives CASHLDRVLVVDSPLHF. The genes are TRBV21-1 and TRBJ1-6; the table's D call, TRBD1, has no DNA check behind it. TRBV21-1 is marked as a pseudogene. The CDR3 covers 17 residues.

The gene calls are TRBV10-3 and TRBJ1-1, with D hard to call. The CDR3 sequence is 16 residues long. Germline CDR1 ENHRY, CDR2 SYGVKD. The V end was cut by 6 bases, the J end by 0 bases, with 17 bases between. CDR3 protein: CAISSSQELMNTEAFF. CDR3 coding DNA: TGTGCCATCAGCAGCTCCCAAGAACTGATGAACACTGAAGCTTTCTTT.

DNA of the CDR3: TGTGCCAGCAGCGTGTTAGCGGGGGCCCCGGATACGCAGTATTTT. Its protein product is CASSVLAGAPDTQYF. The chain links TRBV9 to TRBJ2-3, with 9 nucleotides matching TRBD2. In germline, CDR1 is SGDLS, CDR2 YYNGEE. With 2 bases clipped from V and 6 bases from J, the junction kept 7 bases outside the gene matches. This CDR3 region has 15 residues.

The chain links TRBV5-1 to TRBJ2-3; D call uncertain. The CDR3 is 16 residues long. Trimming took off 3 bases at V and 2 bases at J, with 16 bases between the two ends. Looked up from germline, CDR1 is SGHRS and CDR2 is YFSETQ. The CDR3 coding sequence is TGCGCCAGCAGCTCCTCTTACTCACTCCCCACAGATACGCAGTATTTT. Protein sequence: CASSSSYSLPTDTQYF. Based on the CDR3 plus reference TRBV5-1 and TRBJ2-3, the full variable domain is KAGVTQTPRYLIKTRGQQVTLSCSPISGHRSVSWYQQTPGQGLQFLFEYFSETQRNKGNFPGRFSGRQFSNSRSEMNVSTLELGDSALYLCASSSSYSLPTDTQYFGPGTRLTVL.

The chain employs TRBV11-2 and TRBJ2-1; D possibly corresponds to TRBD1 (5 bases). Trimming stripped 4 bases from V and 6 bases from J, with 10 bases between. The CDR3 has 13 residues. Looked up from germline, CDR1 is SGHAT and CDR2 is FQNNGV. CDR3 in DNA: TGTGCCAGCAGCTCCAGGGTGAGCAATGAGCAGTTCTTC. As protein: CASSSRVSNEQFF.

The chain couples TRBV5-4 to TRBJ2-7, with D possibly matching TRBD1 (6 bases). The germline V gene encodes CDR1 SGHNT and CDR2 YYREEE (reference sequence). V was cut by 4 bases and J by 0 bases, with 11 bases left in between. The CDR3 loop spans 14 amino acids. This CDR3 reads CASSPRQDSYEQYF. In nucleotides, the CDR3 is TGTGCCAGCAGCCCCCGACAGGACTCCTACGAGCAGTACTTC.

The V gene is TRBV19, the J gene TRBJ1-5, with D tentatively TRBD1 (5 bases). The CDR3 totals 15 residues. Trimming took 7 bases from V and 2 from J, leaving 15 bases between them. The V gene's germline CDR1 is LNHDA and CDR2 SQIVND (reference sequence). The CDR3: CASTMGGAGNQPQHF. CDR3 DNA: TGTGCCAGTACCATGGGAGGGGCAGGCAATCAGCCCCAGCATTTT.

Here the CDR3 DNA reads TGTGCCTGGAACGGGGACCCGGAGCAGCCCCAGCATTTT. Its protein is CAWNGDPEQPQHF. The chain is built from TRBV30 and TRBJ1-5; possible D gene TRBD1, 5 bases. CDR1 and CDR2 (germline): GTSNPN, SVGIG (reference sequence). V was shortened by 4 bases and J by 7 bases, with 14 bases between the two germline ends. The CDR3 length is 13 residues. Drawing the rest from reference TRBV30 and TRBJ1-5, the complete variable domain is SQTIHQWPATLVQPVGSPLSLECTVEGTSNPNLYWYRQAAGRGLQLLFYSVGIGQISSEVPQNLSASRPQDRQFILSSKKLLLSDSGFYLCAWNGDPEQPQHFGDGTRLSIL.

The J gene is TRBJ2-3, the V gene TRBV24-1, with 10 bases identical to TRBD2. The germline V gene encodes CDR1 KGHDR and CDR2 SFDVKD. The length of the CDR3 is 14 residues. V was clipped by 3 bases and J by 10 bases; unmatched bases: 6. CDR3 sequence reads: CATSDRASGGAQYF. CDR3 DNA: TGTGCCACCAGTGATCGGGCTAGCGGGGGAGCGCAGTATTTT.

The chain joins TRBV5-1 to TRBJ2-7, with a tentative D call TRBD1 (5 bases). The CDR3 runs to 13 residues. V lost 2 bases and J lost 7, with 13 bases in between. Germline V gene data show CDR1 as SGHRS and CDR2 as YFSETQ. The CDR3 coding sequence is TGCGCCAGCAGCTTAACTAACAGGCAAGAGCAGTACTTC. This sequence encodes CASSLTNRQEQYF.

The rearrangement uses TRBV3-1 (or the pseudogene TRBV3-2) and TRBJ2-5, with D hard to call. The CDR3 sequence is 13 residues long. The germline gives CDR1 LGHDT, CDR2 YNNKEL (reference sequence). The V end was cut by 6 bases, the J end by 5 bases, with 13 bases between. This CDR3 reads CASSKNSMETQYF. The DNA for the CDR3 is TGTGCCAGCAGTAAAAACAGTATGGAGACCCAGTACTTC.